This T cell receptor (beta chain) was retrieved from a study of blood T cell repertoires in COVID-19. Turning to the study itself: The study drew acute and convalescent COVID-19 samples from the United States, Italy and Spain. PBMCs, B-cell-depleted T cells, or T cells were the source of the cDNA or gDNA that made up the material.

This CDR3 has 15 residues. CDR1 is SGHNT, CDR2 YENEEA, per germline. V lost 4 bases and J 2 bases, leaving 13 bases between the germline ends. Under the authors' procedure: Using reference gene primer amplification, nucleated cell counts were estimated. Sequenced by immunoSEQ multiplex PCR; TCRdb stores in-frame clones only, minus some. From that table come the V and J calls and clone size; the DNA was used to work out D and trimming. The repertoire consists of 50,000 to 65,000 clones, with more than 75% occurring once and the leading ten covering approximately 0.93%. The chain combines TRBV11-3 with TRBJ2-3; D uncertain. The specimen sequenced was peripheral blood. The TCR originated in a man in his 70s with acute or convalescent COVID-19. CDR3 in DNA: TGTGCCAGCAGCTCCCCTAATGAGAACACAGATACGCAGTATTTT. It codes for CASSSPNENTDTQYF.